Below are 13 T cell receptor beta chains sequenced from a single sample in a study of blood T cells in healthy people across ages. With a J-beta primer mix and a sample-barcoded 5' primer, a second PCR ran roughly 6 to 12 cycles. A single record per CDR3 protein comes from TCRdb applying MiXCR to the 5' RACE reads. The sample includes over 600,000 distinct CDR3 sequences, over 20% seen only once; the top ten take roughly 3.6%. The sequenced sample was blood. Every receptor here comes from a man between 65 and 79 years old in good health.

The chain couples TRBV5-6 to TRBJ2-5, with D perhaps matching TRBD1 (5 bases). CDR1 is SGHDT and CDR2 is YYEEEE in the germline V gene. Trimming pared 4 bases from V and 2 bases from J, leaving 15 bases between. CDR3 size: 15 residues. DNA for the CDR3: TGTGCCAGCAGCCAGAGACAGCTTGCTCAAGAGACCCAGTACTTC. Translating it yields CASSQRQLAQETQYF.

The J gene is TRBJ2-1, the V gene TRBV5-1, with D possibly matching TRBD1 (6 bases). The last part of the DNA fits TRBJ2-5 better; the J call may be wrong. Germline CDR1 is SGHRS and CDR2 is YFSETQ. The CDR3 contains 13 residues. The CDR3 region is CASSADRIGTQYF. CDR3 bases: TGCGCCAGCAGCGCAGACAGGATCGGGACCCAGTACTTC.

V gene TRBV7-9 combines with J gene TRBJ1-3; D is unresolved. This CDR3 is 15 amino acids long. Trimming stripped 2 bases from V and 4 bases from J, with 12 bases between. Germline CDR1 reads SEHNR; CDR2 reads FQNEAQ (reference sequence). The CDR3 DNA reads TGTGCCAGCAGCTTACAAGCGGGCAAAGGAAACACCATATATTTT. Translated: CASSLQAGKGNTIYF.

At least ten counts were recorded for this clonotype. This chain connects TRBV18 to TRBJ2-2; 9 nucleotides align to TRBD2. In germline, CDR1 is KGHSH, CDR2 LQKENI. J gave up 4 bases and V 1 base, and 4 bases lay outside the gene matches. CDR3 length: 16 amino acids. CDR3 protein: CASSPQLAGTTGELFF. The CDR3 coding sequence is TGTGCCAGCTCACCACAACTAGCGGGTACCACCGGGGAGCTGTTTTTT. Supplemented by reference TRBV18 and TRBJ2-2, the full variable domain reads NAGVMQNPRHLVRRRGQEARLRCSPMKGHSHVYWYRQLPEEGLKFMVYLQKENIIDESGMPKERFSAEFPKEGPSILRIQQVVRGDSAAYFCASSPQLAGTTGELFFGEGSRLTVL.

The gene calls are TRBV6-2 or TRBV6-3 and TRBJ2-5, with D perhaps matching TRBD1 or TRBD2 (5 bases each). The V gene lost 1 base and the J gene lost 5 bases, with 8 bases spanning the gap. The CDR3 covers 13 residues. CDR1 and CDR2 from the germline V gene are MNHEY and SVGEGT. CDR3 sequence: CASSYWDGETQYF. CDR3 coding DNA: TGTGCCAGCAGTTACTGGGACGGGGAGACCCAGTACTTC.

V and J are TRBV6-6 and TRBJ2-7, with 7 bases fitting TRBD1. The CDR3 runs to 13 residues. The J segment lost 7 bases and the V segment lost 6 bases, leaving 9 bases of the junction unmatched. Germline assignment: CDR1 MNHNY and CDR2 SVGAGI (reference sequence). The CDR3 DNA reads as TGTGCCAGCAGCCATGACAGGGCTTGGGAGCAGTACTTC. Translation gives CASSHDRAWEQYF.

The chain employs TRBV28 and TRBJ1-2; 7 nucleotides agree with TRBD1. This CDR3 has 13 residues. Trimming cost V 3 bases and J 5 bases; bases outside gene matches: 3. The germline gives CDR1 MDHEN, CDR2 SYDVKM. CDR3 bases: TGTGCCAGCAGTTTGAGACAGGGATATGGCTACACCTTC. Protein product: CASSLRQGYGYTF.

The V gene is TRBV9, the J gene TRBJ2-3; 10 nucleotides line up with TRBD2. The CDR3 length is 17 residues. V dropped 3 bases and J dropped 2; count of bases not matched to a gene: 9. The germline gives CDR1 SGDLS, CDR2 YYNGEE. CDR3 in amino acids: CASSARGTSEPTDTQYF. The CDR3 DNA reads TGTGCCAGCAGCGCCCGAGGGACTAGCGAACCCACAGATACGCAGTATTTT.

This clonotype has more than one count but fewer than ten. The chain employs TRBV13 and TRBJ1-1; 7 nucleotides align to TRBD1. The CDR3 consists of 13 residues. The germline V gene encodes CDR1 PRHDT and CDR2 FYEKMQ (reference sequence). V dropped 3 bases and J dropped 5; count of bases not matched to a gene: 3. The CDR3 bases are TGTGCCAGCAGCTTTAAGACAGGGACTGAAGCTTTCTTT. This translates into CASSFKTGTEAFF.

This clonotype was seen ten or more times. The chain is built from TRBV12-3 or TRBV12-4 and TRBJ2-5; possibly TRBD1 for D (5 bases). The CDR3 runs to 14 residues. V was pared by 1 base and J by 5 bases, with 11 bases between. The CDR3 spells CASSLGSGLETQYF. CDR3 DNA: TGTGCCAGCAGTTTAGGTTCAGGGTTGGAGACCCAGTACTTC.

The chain uses TRBV7-2 and TRBJ2-5, with TRBD2 matching over 7 bases. Per germline, CDR1 SGHTA and CDR2 FQGNSA. V trimming: 4 bases; J trimming: 4 bases; junction bases outside the gene matches: 9. There are 15 residues in the CDR3. The CDR3 sequence: CASSSASGVRETQYF. The CDR3 coding sequence is TGTGCCAGCAGCTCCGCTAGCGGAGTACGAGAGACCCAGTACTTC.

In its sample, this clonotype was seen a few times. The rearrangement joins TRBV30 to TRBJ2-2; 7 nucleotides agree with TRBD1. The V gene's germline CDR1 is GTSNPN and CDR2 SVGIG (reference sequence). The ends lost 5 bases at V and 4 bases at J; junction bases unmatched: 7. CDR3 length equals 14 residues. The DNA of the CDR3 is TGTGCCTGGTCACAGGGGAAGGGCACCGGGGAGCTGTTTTTT. Encoded protein: CAWSQGKGTGELFF. The variable domain in full, completed from reference TRBV30 and TRBJ2-2, reads SQTIHQWPATLVQPVGSPLSLECTVEGTSNPNLYWYRQAAGRGLQLLFYSVGIGQISSEVPQNLSASRPQDRQFILSSKKLLLSDSGFYLCAWSQGKGTGELFFGEGSRLTVL.

This clonotype was seen a few times. The genes are TRBV4-1 and TRBJ2-1; D possibly matches TRBD1 or TRBD2 (5 bases each). V was cut by 2 bases and J by 7 bases, with 12 bases left in between. This CDR3 contains 14 residues. CDR1 is MGHRA and CDR2 is YSYEKL in the germline V gene. CDR3 nucleotide sequence: TGCGCCAGCAGCCAACTATTTGGGGGAAATGAGCAGTTCTTC. This encodes CASSQLFGGNEQFF.